This TCR beta chain originates from a study of cytomegalovirus exposure and HLA in healthy donors. 60 Vbeta and 13 Jbeta primers were used in PCR. The method was immunoSEQ multiplex PCR; TCRdb's version includes in-frame clones alone and lacks a portion of them. The sample shows some 170,000 clones, approximately 77% of them seen only once. This clone was observed a single time. V was shortened by 1 base and J by 4 bases, with 13 bases between the two germline ends. The germline V gene encodes CDR1 SGHRS and CDR2 YFSETQ. This CDR3 is built from 15 residues. The TCR was taken from a man aged 25-40 years in good health and CMV-seropositive. V usage is TRBV5-1 and J usage is TRBJ2-3; no definite D call. Sample: PBMCs. In nucleotides, the CDR3 is TGCGCCAGCAGCTTGACTACGGATGGCCCAGATACGCAGTATTTT. Protein: CASSLTTDGPDTQYF.